This entry lists 26 T cell receptor beta chains sequenced from one sample in a study of CD8 T cells in Susac syndrome. RNA was extracted with the RNeasy kit, and a quantity of roughly 0.5 to 1 ug was reverse transcribed using random hexamers. Using its own MiXCR run on the immunoSEQ multiplex PCR reads, TCRdb lists one record per CDR3 protein. Here the sample spans 160,000 or so distinct CDR3 sequences, roughly 94% being singletons. Sequenced input: CD8+ T cells from PBMCs. All receptors derive from a human donor with multiple sclerosis.

The chain links TRBV6-5 to TRBJ2-1; 13 bases map to TRBD2. CDR3 length equals 14 residues. Unmatched junction bases numbered 7, after V lost 5 bases and J lost 12 bases. The V gene's germline CDR1 is MNHEY and CDR2 SVGAGI. CDR3 in amino acids: CASSERLAGGGQFF. Written as DNA, the CDR3 is TGTGCCAGCAGTGAAAGACTAGCGGGGGGCGGGCAGTTCTTC.

J is TRBJ2-3 and V is TRBV7-9, with 7 bases that match TRBD2. Germline CDR1 SEHNR, CDR2 FQNEAQ (reference sequence). This CDR3 has 15 residues. V was clipped by 5 bases and J by 4 bases; unmatched bases: 9. In DNA form, the CDR3 reads TGTGCCAGCAGCCTCCCGGGGGGTCGGTCAGATACGCAGTATTTT. Protein: CASSLPGGRSDTQYF.

The rearrangement links TRBV29-1 to TRBJ1-2; 8 nucleotides match TRBD1. Germline V lookup: CDR1 SQVTM, CDR2 ANQGSEA. V shed 3 bases, J shed 3 bases, and the junction held 3 bases outside the gene matches. CDR3 length: 13 residues. CDR3 nucleotide sequence: TGCAGCGTTGATTCGGACAGGGACTATGGCTACACCTTC. This translates into CSVDSDRDYGYTF.

This chain joins TRBV27 and TRBJ2-7; tentatively, D is TRBD1 or TRBD2 (5 bases each). This CDR3 is 13 amino acids long. Germline CDR1 reads MNHEY; CDR2 reads SMNVEV (reference sequence). V lost 6 bases and J 6 bases, leaving 15 bases between the germline ends. CDR3 protein: CASSYPGAPEQYF. The CDR3 nucleotides are TGTGCCAGCAGCTATCCCGGGGCCCCCGAGCAGTACTTC.

V is TRBV27 and J is TRBJ2-5; D might be TRBD1 (7 bases). The germline V gene encodes CDR1 MNHEY and CDR2 SMNVEV (reference sequence). The CDR3 runs 16 residues. Trimming cost V 1 base and J 2 bases, with 14 bases left between them. The CDR3, as DNA: TGTGCCAGCAGTTTATTGGGCCAGGGGGGACAAGAGACCCAGTACTTC. Translated, it gives CASSLLGQGGQETQYF.

J is TRBJ2-7 and V is TRBV5-4; D is uncertain. The V end was cut by 5 bases, the J end by 6 bases, with 12 bases between. Germline CDR1 and CDR2: SGHNT and YYREEE (reference sequence). This CDR3 has 12 residues. The chain's CDR3 is CASRGIGFEQYF. The CDR3, as DNA: TGTGCCAGCAGGGGAATCGGGTTCGAGCAGTACTTC.

V usage is TRBV28 and J usage is TRBJ2-6; D gene ambiguous. Trimming left V 7 bases short and J 4 bases short, with 8 bases between. Germline-derived CDR1 and CDR2 are MDHEN and SYDVKM. The CDR3 is 13 residues long. The DNA of the CDR3 is TGTGCCAGCATCCCCGAAGGGGCCAACGTCCTGACTTTC. It translates to CASIPEGANVLTF. Full variable domain (missing parts from reference TRBV28 and TRBJ2-6): DVKVTQSSRYLVKRTGEKVFLECVQDMDHENMFWYRQDPGLGLRLIYFSYDVKMKEKGDIPEGYSVSREKKERFSLILESASTNQTSMYLCASIPEGANVLTFGAGSRLTVL.

This chain links TRBV20-1 with TRBJ1-5; perhaps TRBD1 as D (5 bases). V was cut by 0 bases and J by 0 bases, with 15 bases left in between. The CDR3 length is 17 residues. CDR1 is DFQATT and CDR2 is SNEGSKA in the germline V gene (reference sequence). The CDR3 reads CSARDRYRDFSNQPQHF. The CDR3 DNA is TGCAGTGCTAGAGATCGGTATAGGGACTTTAGCAATCAGCCCCAGCATTTT.

The chain uses TRBV20-1 and TRBJ1-1; TRBD1 matches 9 bases. Per the germline V gene, CDR1 is DFQATT and CDR2 is SNEGSKA (reference sequence). The CDR3 is 17 residues long. Losses at the gene ends were 5 bases for V and 1 base for J; bases not matched to a gene: 14. This CDR3 is CSAFHLGTGYTNTEAFF. For the CDR3, the DNA is TGCAGTGCTTTTCACCTTGGGACAGGGTATACGAACACTGAAGCTTTCTTT.

The V call is TRBV25-1, the J call TRBJ1-1; 7 nucleotides align to TRBD1. This CDR3 has 12 amino acids. J lost 3 bases, V lost 9 bases, and 4 bases had no gene match. Looked up from germline, CDR1 is MGHDK and CDR2 is SYGVNS. The CDR3 loop reads CASNRGYTEAFF. In DNA form, the CDR3 reads TGTGCCAGTAACAGGGGTTACACTGAAGCTTTCTTT.

The chain is built from TRBV7-6 and TRBJ2-7; D not certain. CDR1 is SGHVS and CDR2 is FNYEAQ in the germline V gene. The V end was cut by 4 bases, the J end by 2 bases, with 12 bases between. The CDR3 is made up of 14 amino acids. The CDR3 sequence: CASSSSSGAYEQYF. Written as DNA, the CDR3 is TGTGCCAGCAGCTCCAGCTCCGGAGCCTACGAGCAGTACTTC.

The chain links TRBV7-9 to TRBJ2-7; 9 bases fit TRBD1. The CDR3 has 16 residues. Germline-derived CDR1 and CDR2 are SEHNR and FQNEAQ (reference sequence). The V segment lost 4 bases and the J segment 0 bases; nucleotides outside the gene matches: 7. The CDR3 region has the DNA TGTGCCAGCAGCTCTACCGGGACAGGGAGCTCCTACGAGCAGTACTTC. Translating it yields CASSSTGTGSSYEQYF.

This clonotype has a handful of counts. The chain carries TRBV3-1 and TRBJ2-6; D is uncertain. The CDR3 is made up of 14 amino acids. Germline assignment: CDR1 LGHDT and CDR2 YNNKEL (reference sequence). Trimming took off 3 bases at V and 0 bases at J, with 3 bases between the two ends. The CDR3 sequence is CASSQYSGANVLTF. The CDR3 region has the DNA TGTGCCAGCAGCCAGTACTCTGGGGCCAACGTCCTGACTTTC.

This sequence joins TRBV27 and TRBJ2-6; D is undetermined. V gave up 8 bases and J gave up 3 bases, with 11 bases separating them. The CDR3 loop spans 14 amino acids. Germline CDR1 and CDR2: MNHEY and SMNVEV (reference sequence). CDR3 nucleotide sequence: TGTGCCAGCCGACCTGGAAGTGGGGCCAACGTCCTGACTTTC. Its translation: CASRPGSGANVLTF.

This chain joins TRBV12-3 or TRBV12-4 and TRBJ2-2; D is possibly TRBD1 (6 bases). The CDR3 contains 17 residues. The V gene lost 4 bases and the J gene lost 0 bases, with 15 bases spanning the gap. In DNA form, the CDR3 reads TGTGCCAGCAGTTCATCCTCCGGACAGTCGAACACCGGGGAGCTGTTTTTT. As protein: CASSSSSGQSNTGELFF.

The chain uses TRBV12-3 or TRBV12-4 and TRBJ2-7, with D unresolved. V lost 3 bases and J lost 7, with 7 bases in between. The CDR3 runs 11 residues. The CDR3 DNA follows: TGTGCCAGCAGTTTGTCTGGGGAGCAGTACTTC. Protein product: CASSLSGEQYF.

The CDR3 sequence: CASSMTGLGTEAFF. Here the CDR3 DNA reads TGTGCCAGCAGCATGACAGGGTTAGGCACTGAAGCTTTCTTT. The V call is TRBV13, the J call TRBJ1-1; 7 positions agree with TRBD1. This CDR3 region has 14 residues. V shed 5 bases and J 4 bases; nucleotides not matched to a gene: 7. Germline CDR1 PRHDT, CDR2 FYEKMQ (reference sequence). Full variable domain (rest looked up from reference TRBV13 and TRBJ1-1): AAGVIQSPRHLIKEKRETATLKCYPIPRHDTVYWYQQGPGQDPQFLISFYEKMQSDKGSIPDRFSAQQFSDYHSELNMSSLELGDSALYFCASSMTGLGTEAFFGQGTRLTVV.

This rearrangement joins TRBV9 to TRBJ2-2; no reliable D call. V was clipped by 5 bases and J by 5 bases, with 4 bases between them. The CDR3 totals 11 residues. Germline lookup yields CDR1 SGDLS and CDR2 YYNGEE. The CDR3, as DNA: TGTGCCAGCAGTACTACCGGGGAGCTGTTTTTT. It specifies CASSTTGELFF.

In DNA, the CDR3 is TGCAGCGTTGGGACAGGCGATAGCAATCAGCCCCAGCATTTT. It specifies CSVGTGDSNQPQHF. V and J are TRBV29-1 and TRBJ1-5; 7 bases are shared with TRBD1. This CDR3 region has 14 residues. V dropped 4 bases and J dropped 0; count of bases not matched to a gene: 3. CDR1 SQVTM and CDR2 ANQGSEA come from the germline V gene.

The chain links TRBV29-1 to TRBJ2-5; either TRBD1 or TRBD2 may supply D (5 bases each). CDR1 SQVTM and CDR2 ANQGSEA come from the germline V gene. V dropped 2 bases and J dropped 4 bases, with 14 bases sitting between them. This CDR3 has 14 amino acids. The CDR3 DNA is TGCAGCGTTGAACGGGGTGTAGGGACAGAGACCCAGTACTTC. It translates to CSVERGVGTETQYF.

The chain employs TRBV7-8 and TRBJ1-1, with a weak D call TRBD1 (5 bases). Germline V gene data show CDR1 as SGHVS and CDR2 as FQNEAQ. This CDR3 comprises 12 residues. V lost 4 bases, J lost 4 bases, and 7 bases lay in between. The DNA for the CDR3 is TGTGCCAGCAGCTCCAGGGTCACTGAAGCTTTCTTT. Its translation is CASSSRVTEAFF.

V gene TRBV11-3 combines with J gene TRBJ2-3, with 9 bases aligning to TRBD1. The V segment lost 0 bases and the J segment 0 bases; nucleotides outside the gene matches: 4. Per the germline V gene, CDR1 is SGHNT and CDR2 is YENEEA. This CDR3 contains 17 residues. CDR3 DNA: TGTGCCAGCAGCTTAGATTCGGGACAGGGAAGCACAGATACGCAGTATTTT. This gives the protein CASSLDSGQGSTDTQYF.

In DNA, the CDR3 is TGTGCCAGCAGCACAAGCGGGGGGATAGTGGATGAGCAGTTCTTC. Translating it yields CASSTSGGIVDEQFF. The gene calls are TRBV7-2 and TRBJ2-1, with 9 bases aligning to TRBD2. Trimming took 5 bases from V and 8 from J; bases not matched to a gene: 10. This CDR3 region has 15 residues. CDR1 is SGHTA, CDR2 FQGNSA, per germline.

This chain joins TRBV9 and TRBJ2-2; 7 bases are a match to TRBD2. J was trimmed by 1 base and V by 6 bases; bases with no gene match: 3. The CDR3 has 14 residues. CDR1 SGDLS and CDR2 YYNGEE come from the germline V gene. The CDR3 is CASTPGGNTGELFF. CDR3 DNA: TGTGCCAGCACCCCGGGAGGGAACACCGGGGAGCTGTTTTTT.

This rearrangement joins TRBV7-2 to TRBJ2-7; D is unresolved. The CDR3 totals 13 residues. Per germline, CDR1 SGHTA and CDR2 FQGNSA. Trimming cost V 3 bases and J 3 bases, with 9 bases left between them. The CDR3 DNA follows: TGTGCCAGCAGCTTCACGAAGAGCTACGAGCAGTACTTC. It translates to CASSFTKSYEQYF.

The chain couples TRBV14 to TRBJ1-1, with D hard to call. The CDR3 loop spans 11 amino acids. Germline V gene lookup returns CDR1 SGHDN and CDR2 FVKESK. V was clipped by 10 bases and J by 4 bases, with 10 bases between them. The CDR3 region is CAILAGTEAFF. CDR3 coding DNA: TGTGCCATCCTAGCAGGCACTGAAGCTTTCTTT.